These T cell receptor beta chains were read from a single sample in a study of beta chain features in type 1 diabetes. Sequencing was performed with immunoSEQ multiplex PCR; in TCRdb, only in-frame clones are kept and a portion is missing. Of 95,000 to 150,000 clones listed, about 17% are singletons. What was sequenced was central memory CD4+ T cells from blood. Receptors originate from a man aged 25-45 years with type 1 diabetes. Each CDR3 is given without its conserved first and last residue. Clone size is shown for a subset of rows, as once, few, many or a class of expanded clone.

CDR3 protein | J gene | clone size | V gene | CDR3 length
ASSYQVNTEAF | TRBJ1-1 | few | TRBV6-5 | 11
SGRLAGDEQY | TRBJ2-7 | many | TRBV29-1 | 10
ASAKEGPLRNIQY | TRBJ2-4 | . | TRBV7-2 | 13
ASSLTGGNEKLF | TRBJ1-4 | few | TRBV7-9 | 12
ASSPVVFLGAGELF | TRBJ2-2 | . | TRBV7-2 | 14
ASSVGPGSQYEQF | TRBJ2-1 | few | TRBV9 | 13
ASSEGQGYGYT | TRBJ1-2 | . | TRBV6-1 | 11
ASSTIGRSYNEQF | TRBJ2-1 | few | TRBV28 | 13
ASSLGSNTEAF | TRBJ1-1 | few | TRBV7-2 | 11
ASSYKGAGDTQY | TRBJ2-3 | once | TRBV6-6 | 12
ASSPGQGLETQY | TRBJ2-5 | . | TRBV4-2 | 12
ASRPNSVFTDTQY | TRBJ2-3 | . | TRBV6-5 | 13
ASSTGADWGYEQY | TRBJ2-7 | few | TRBV19 | 13
ASSRTGTDTQY | TRBJ2-3 | few | TRBV28 | 11
SVGGGETTGELF | TRBJ2-2 | few | TRBV29-1 | 12
ASSQESNQPQH | TRBJ1-5 | . | TRBV9 | 11
ASSPRTGSYTQY | TRBJ2-3 | . | TRBV4-3 | 12
ASSQAITGAYEQY | TRBJ2-7 | few | TRBV5-4 | 13
PWSGGMSDTGELF | TRBJ2-2 | few | TRBV30 | 13
ASSPWNSGGISYNEQF | TRBJ2-1 | . | TRBV4-2 | 16
ASRLGSLNGENIQY | TRBJ2-4 | many | TRBV27 | 14
ASSLGLVAGSNEQY | TRBJ2-7 | . | TRBV7-2 | 14
ASSPYGSGSYEQY | TRBJ2-7 | few | TRBV7-2 | 13
ASSPGQAINEKLF | TRBJ1-4 | few | TRBV5-1 | 13
ASRKTSRIADTQY | TRBJ2-3 | few | TRBV6-1 | 13
ASSRSASGANVLT | TRBJ2-6 | . | TRBV5-1 | 13
AISDNSGGSADTQY | TRBJ2-3 | . | TRBV6-1 | 14
ASSQRGPGF | TRBJ1-4 | few | TRBV4-1 | 9
ASSPRTGDTQY | TRBJ2-3 | few | TRBV9 | 11
ASSSGQGPYEQY | TRBJ2-7 | . | TRBV7-2 | 12
AISESAGILANYGYT | TRBJ1-2 | . | TRBV6-1 | 15
ASSFAGGVGTDTQY | TRBJ2-3 | few | TRBV7-2 | 14
ASRQGYSGANVLT | TRBJ2-6 | few | TRBV7-8 | 13
ATTPGPTTYEQY | TRBJ2-7 | many | TRBV10-3 | 12
ASSLSSSDTQY | TRBJ2-3 | few | TRBV7-2 | 11
ASSLGDRAYNEQF | TRBJ2-1 | . | TRBV13 | 13
ASSTGQVADTQY | TRBJ2-3 | few | TRBV5-1 | 12
ASSPGQGPADTQY | TRBJ2-3 | . | TRBV18 | 13
SVGDQGREQY | TRBJ2-7 | few | TRBV29-1 | 10
ASSEGQKRGTEAF | TRBJ1-1 | . | TRBV6-1 | 13
ASSIVAGAAYNEQF | TRBJ2-1 | . | TRBV7-8 | 14
ASRYGAPNYSNQPQH | TRBJ1-5 | many | TRBV28 | 15
ASSPPYRTYEQY | TRBJ2-7 | . | TRBV18 | 12
ASSSGSGQGTYGYT | TRBJ1-2 | . | TRBV7-9 | 14
ASSQGWEGAEAF | TRBJ1-1 | . | TRBV14 | 12
ASTRDSVAGANVLT | TRBJ2-6 | . | TRBV11-1 | 14
ASSLNVAGQAY | TRBJ2-4 | . | TRBV7-2 | 11
ASIPTGPFYGYT | TRBJ1-2 | . | TRBV7-2 | 12
ASSAWGAGYEQY | TRBJ2-7 | few | TRBV28 | 12
ASSPRGQGSSYEQY | TRBJ2-7 | . | TRBV9 | 14
ASIWDRGITGELF | TRBJ2-2 | few | TRBV6-6 | 13
ASSSAKAGSSSAF | TRBJ1-1 | many | TRBV7-9 | 13
ASSISDRTDIQY | TRBJ2-4 | . | TRBV9 | 12
ASSVRVAGTDTQY | TRBJ2-3 | . | TRBV9 | 13
SVTMTGVYGYT | TRBJ1-2 | few | TRBV29-1 | 11
SVGTQETQY | TRBJ2-5 | few | TRBV29-1 | 9
ASSLPIQAAGNTIY | TRBJ1-3 | few | TRBV7-9 | 14
ASSLSGTGPNEQF | TRBJ2-1 | . | TRBV7-3 | 13